The T cell receptor (beta chain) under discussion was sequenced for a study of response to subunit inactivated influenza vaccine. Regarding the study as a whole: With each seasonal influenza vaccination, the authors suggested, few new T cells are recruited.

Between the trimmed V and J ends, which lost 2 bases and 5 bases, there was a span of 9 bases. Germline CDR1 reads SEHNR; CDR2 reads FQNEAQ (reference sequence). This CDR3 contains 13 residues. The sample holds many counts of this clonotype. Its antigen is unknown. TCRdb reanalysed the RT-PCR reads using MiXCR and keeps one entry per CDR3 protein. The data hold about 570,000 distinct CDR3 sequences, with 11% observed a single time. These data were likewise used in another study, on T cells expressing NK-cell markers. According to that study: The cDNA for TCR beta came from 5'RACE template switching with UMIs. The sorts in several experiments were restricted to alpha-beta TCR T cells by an anti-gamma-delta TCR antibody. CD8+ T cells in six donors included dominant NKG2C+ clonotypes at about 1.0-8%. For a handful of donors, these clonotypes were likewise the leading ones in the CD3+CD56-NKG2C+ fraction.

The material sequenced was PBMCs from blood, taken on the day of vaccination. The TCR originated in a man aged 50-60 years who received an inactivated influenza vaccine. This chain links TRBV7-9 with TRBJ2-5; unclear D gene. CDR3 DNA sequence: TGTGCCAGCAGCTTACTTAGAATGGAGACCCAGTACTTC. Translated: CASSLLRMETQYF.